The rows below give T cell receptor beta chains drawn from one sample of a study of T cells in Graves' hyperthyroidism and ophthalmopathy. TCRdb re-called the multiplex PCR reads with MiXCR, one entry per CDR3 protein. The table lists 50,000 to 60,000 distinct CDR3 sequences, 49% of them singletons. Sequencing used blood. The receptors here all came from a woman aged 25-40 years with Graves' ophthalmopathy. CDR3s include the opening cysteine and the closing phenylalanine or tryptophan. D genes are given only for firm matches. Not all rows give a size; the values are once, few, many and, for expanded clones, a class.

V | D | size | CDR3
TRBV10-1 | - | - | CASSEYRQGKNIQYF
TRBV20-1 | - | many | CSARVTVSGEGYTF
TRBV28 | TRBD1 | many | CASGQVPSYNEQFF
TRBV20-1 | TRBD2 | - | CSARPGGVYEQYF
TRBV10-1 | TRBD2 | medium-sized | CASSDLAGEQYF
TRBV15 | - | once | CATSRMRALGETQYF
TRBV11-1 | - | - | CASSLGGGKDTEAFF
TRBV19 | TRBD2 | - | CASSIVWTSMWETQYF
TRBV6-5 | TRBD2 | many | CASSYTLAGNTDTQYF
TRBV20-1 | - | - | CSATRDLSSGQPQHF
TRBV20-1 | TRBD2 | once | CSATEPTSGRAQEQFF
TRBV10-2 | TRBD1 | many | CASRGGTGGYEQYF
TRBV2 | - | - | CASSPPGAGANVPSF
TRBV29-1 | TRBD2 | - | CSVAMGLAAPNEQLF
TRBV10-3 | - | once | CAISDRGGTGIQETQYF
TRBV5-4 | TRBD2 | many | CASSLLAGGLASSYEQYF
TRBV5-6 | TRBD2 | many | CASSQLAALGEQYF
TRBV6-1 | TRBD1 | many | CASSENRGHSPLHF
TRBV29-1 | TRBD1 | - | CGVTGANYGYTF
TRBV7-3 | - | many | CASSLTAPTMDF
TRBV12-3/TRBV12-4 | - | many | CASSSSNWENEQFF
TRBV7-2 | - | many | CASSTTSGTANTGELFF
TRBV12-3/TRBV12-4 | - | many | CASSLAGTPHEQYF
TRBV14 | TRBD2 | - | CASSQESGRAPDTQYF
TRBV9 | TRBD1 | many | CASSVDRGTGNTIYF
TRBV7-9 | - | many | CASSLVSGGAFF
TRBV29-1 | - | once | CSVESRGRAGLYSPYSNQPQHF
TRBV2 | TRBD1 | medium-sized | CASKGDSHNSPLHF
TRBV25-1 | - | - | CASSGGWSSGNTIYF
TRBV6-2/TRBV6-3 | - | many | CASSYSGGSHLGYGYTF
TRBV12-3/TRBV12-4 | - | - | CASSSGNSPLHF
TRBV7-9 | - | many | CASSSTGYHEQYF
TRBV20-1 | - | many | CSAPNDGYLSYEQYF
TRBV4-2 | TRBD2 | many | CASSPAAAGETQYF
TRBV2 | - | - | CAGLVGVSNQPQHF
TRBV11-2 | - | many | CASSLGLEAFF
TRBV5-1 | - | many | CASSLTGDNNEQFF
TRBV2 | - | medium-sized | CASGSLAMNTDTQYF
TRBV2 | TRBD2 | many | CASSSPGLAGGRSYF
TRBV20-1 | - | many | CSARRGDTEAFF
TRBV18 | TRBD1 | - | CASSRTGMATNEKLFF
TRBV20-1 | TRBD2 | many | CSARLAGKSNEQFF
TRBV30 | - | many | CAWVSRGSEQYF
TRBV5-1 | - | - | CASSLGSGISTDTQHF
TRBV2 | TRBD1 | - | CASRRDRRKNQPQHF
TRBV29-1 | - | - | CSLEGGSYGYTF
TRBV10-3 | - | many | CAISESPGGNTEAFF
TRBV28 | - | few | CATGQEYDPNYGYTF
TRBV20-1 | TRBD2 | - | CSARGSGGRRLNTGELFF
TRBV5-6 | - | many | CASSSRIISPEAYEQYF
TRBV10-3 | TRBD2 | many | CAISEPAGDTDTQYF
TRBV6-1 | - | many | CASSEWGSPRNEQFF
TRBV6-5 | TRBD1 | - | CAISYDRVTGELFF
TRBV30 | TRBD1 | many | CAWSFRGHGYTF
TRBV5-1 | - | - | CASSPILGEEREQYF
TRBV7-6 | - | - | CASSQHDDEQFF
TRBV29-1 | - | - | CSVRPGTSSGNTIYF